The 26 T cell receptor beta chains in this list originate from one sample, sequenced in a study of OX40 agonist ivuxolimab in advanced cancers. Only in-frame clones appear in the TCRdb table, and some are missing; sequencing was by immunoSEQ multiplex PCR. The sample yields about 15,000 clones, approximately 78% seen once. The material sequenced was CD4+ or CD8+ T cells sorted from blood, taken in a trial of the OX40 agonist ivuxolimab. These receptors originate from an adult with an advanced solid tumor such as melanoma, head and neck, liver or kidney cancer.

The V and J genes are TRBV19 and TRBJ1-5, with 8 nucleotides matching TRBD1. V was clipped by 0 bases and J by 2 bases; unmatched bases: 15. The CDR3 totals 20 residues. Germline V gives CDR1 LNHDA, CDR2 SQIVND (reference sequence). The CDR3 sequence: CASSIDWGTGLEYGNQPQHF. CDR3 DNA sequence: TGTGCCAGTAGTATAGATTGGGGGACAGGTTTAGAGTACGGCAATCAGCCCCAGCATTTT.

The chain uses TRBV5-4 and TRBJ2-7, with D possibly matching TRBD1 (5 bases). Deletions cut 2 bases from V and 3 bases from J, with 12 bases between. This CDR3 contains 14 residues. Per germline, CDR1 SGHNT and CDR2 YYREEE (reference sequence). The CDR3 DNA sequence: TGTGCCAGCAGCTTTTGGGGCGGAATCTACGAGCAGTACTTC. It encodes CASSFWGGIYEQYF. The complete variable domain, with remaining parts taken from reference TRBV5-4 and TRBJ2-7, reads ETGVTQSPTHLIKTRGQQVTLRCSSQSGHNTVSWYQQALGQGPQFIFQYYREEENGRGNFPPRFSGLQFPNYSSELNVNALELDDSALYLCASSFWGGIYEQYFGPGTRLTVT.

This rearrangement joins TRBV16 to TRBJ1-5; D gene uncertain. The CDR3 sequence is 15 residues long. V lost 2 bases and J lost 0, with 8 bases in between. Germline CDR1 KGHSY, CDR2 FQNENV. Here the CDR3 DNA reads TGTGCCAGCAGCCAAGGGGAATATAGCAATCAGCCCCAGCATTTT. The encoded protein is CASSQGEYSNQPQHF.

The chain combines TRBV20-1 with TRBJ2-1; no firm D call. The CDR3 is 11 amino acids. Trimming took off 6 bases at V and 6 bases at J, with 9 bases between the two ends. Germline V gives CDR1 DFQATT, CDR2 SNEGSKA (reference sequence). This CDR3 is CSAGWGNEQFF. The CDR3, as DNA: TGCAGTGCCGGGTGGGGCAATGAGCAGTTCTTC.

The V and J genes are TRBV11-2 and TRBJ2-1; 9 nucleotides agree with TRBD2. V was clipped by 5 bases and J by 5 bases; unmatched bases: 4. CDR3 length: 14 amino acids. CDR1 SGHAT and CDR2 FQNNGV come from the germline V gene. The CDR3, as DNA: TGTGCCAGCAGCCGCCGACTAGCGGACAATGAGCAGTTCTTC. This gives the protein CASSRRLADNEQFF.

V is TRBV7-9 and J is TRBJ1-1, with D uncertain. Looked up from germline, CDR1 is SEHNR and CDR2 is FQNEAQ (reference sequence). The V gene lost 3 bases and the J gene lost 8 bases, with 10 bases spanning the gap. The CDR3 is 12 residues long. CDR3 residues: CASSFQGVEAFF. CDR3 nucleotides: TGTGCCAGCAGCTTCCAAGGTGTCGAAGCTTTCTTT.

This chain links TRBV19 with TRBJ2-7; D might be TRBD1 (5 bases). Trimming cost V 3 bases and J 2 bases, with 14 bases left between them. The CDR3 is 15 amino acids. CDR1 and CDR2 (germline): LNHDA, SQIVND (reference sequence). CDR3 sequence (DNA): TGTGCCAGTAGTATCGGTGGACACGAAACCTACGAGCAGTACTTC. It is translated as CASSIGGHETYEQYF.

This clone came up once. Germline and junction disagree at one end, which may indicate a read error. This chain joins TRBV6-1 and TRBJ2-3, with D perhaps given as TRBD1 or TRBD2 (6 bases each). This CDR3 has 14 residues. Looked up from germline, CDR1 is MNHNS and CDR2 is SASEGT. The CDR3 sequence: CAGRGLPSTDTQYF. The DNA of the CDR3 is TGTGCCGGCAGGGGACTCCCCTCCACAGATACGCAGTATTTT.

This clone was recorded once. This sequence joins TRBV7-2 and TRBJ2-1, with TRBD2 matching 14 bases. V dropped 5 bases and J dropped 10; count of bases not matched to a gene: 10. This CDR3 has 16 amino acids. Germline lookup yields CDR1 SGHTA and CDR2 FQGNSA. The CDR3 region is CASSHRLAGGQEEQFF. CDR3 in DNA: TGTGCCAGCAGCCACCGACTAGCGGGGGGGCAAGAAGAGCAGTTCTTC.

The chain combines TRBV5-1 with TRBJ2-1; D is possibly TRBD2 (6 bases). V was clipped by 2 bases and J by 0 bases, with 6 bases between them. The CDR3 is 14 residues long. Germline CDR1 and CDR2: SGHRS and YFSETQ. The CDR3 nucleotides are TGCGCCAGCAGCTTAGCGGGCTCCTACAATGAGCAGTTCTTC. It yields the protein CASSLAGSYNEQFF.

This clone was seen a few times. The chain couples TRBV7-7 to TRBJ2-7; D tentatively fits TRBD1 or TRBD2 (5 bases each). This CDR3 has 15 residues. The germline V gene has CDR1 SSHAT and CDR2 FNYEAQ (reference sequence). Trimming pared 5 bases from V and 4 bases from J, leaving 18 bases between. CDR3 region: CASSHYEGPSYEQYF. The CDR3 region has the DNA TGTGCCAGCAGCCACTATGAGGGGCCTTCGTACGAGCAGTACTTC.

The genes are TRBV6-5 and TRBJ2-7, with D possibly matching TRBD2 (6 bases). The CDR3 is 13 amino acids. Between the trimmed V and J ends, which lost 5 bases and 1 base, there was a span of 9 bases. In germline, CDR1 is MNHEY, CDR2 SVGAGI. CDR3 amino acids: CASSLGLSYEQYF. In DNA form, the CDR3 reads TGTGCCAGCAGTCTGGGACTGTCCTACGAGCAGTACTTC.

The genes are TRBV23-1 and TRBJ2-1, with no clear D. TRBV23-1 is filed as an ORF, its function uncertain. V lost 3 bases to trimming and J lost 5 bases, with 11 bases between them. This CDR3 spans 14 amino acids. The CDR3 region has the DNA TGCGCCAGCAGTCACCCTAGACGGGACAATGAGCAGTTCTTC. Encoded protein: CASSHPRRDNEQFF.

The CDR3 loop reads CASSLGGLPYEQYF. Written as DNA, the CDR3 is TGTGCCAGCAGCTTAGGGGGGCTACCCTACGAGCAGTACTTC. V is TRBV7-8 and J is TRBJ2-7, with D perhaps TRBD1 (6 bases). V lost 1 base, J lost 2 bases, and 9 bases lay in between. The germline V gene has CDR1 SGHVS and CDR2 FQNEAQ. This CDR3 comprises 14 residues.

The chain joins TRBV7-2 to TRBJ1-2; D unclear. V gave up 5 bases and J gave up 3 bases, with 10 bases separating them. Germline V gene sequence: CDR1 SGHTA, CDR2 FQGNSA. This CDR3 spans 13 amino acids. The CDR3 DNA reads TGTGCCAGCAGCGCGACACTCGACTATGGCTACACCTTC. Translation: CASSATLDYGYTF.

This rearrangement joins TRBV5-1 to TRBJ2-3; tentatively, D is TRBD2 (6 bases). This CDR3 has 16 residues. The germline gives CDR1 SGHRS, CDR2 YFSETQ. V lost 2 bases and J lost 2, with 15 bases in between. CDR3 DNA: TGCGCCAGCAGCTTTAACGGGGGAATAACCACAGATACGCAGTATTTT. Protein: CASSFNGGITTDTQYF.

The chain combines TRBV5-6 with TRBJ2-5, with 9 positions matching TRBD1. The germline gives CDR1 SGHDT, CDR2 YYEEEE. With V trimmed by 0 bases and J by 5 bases, 2 bases remained unmatched. This CDR3 is 14 amino acids long. Here the CDR3 DNA reads TGTGCCAGCAGCTTGGGACAGGGGGTGGAGACCCAGTACTTC. Encoded protein: CASSLGQGVETQYF.

The chain has TRBV7-9 and TRBJ1-5; unclear D gene. V lost 4 bases, J lost 0 bases, and 10 bases lay in between. The germline gives CDR1 SEHNR, CDR2 FQNEAQ (reference sequence). The CDR3 extends over 15 amino acids. CDR3: CASSSVTNSNQPQHF. DNA for the CDR3: TGTGCCAGCAGCTCAGTTACTAATAGCAATCAGCCCCAGCATTTT.

The chain carries TRBV19 and TRBJ2-6; D is unresolved. From germline, CDR1 is LNHDA and CDR2 SQIVND (reference sequence). The CDR3 contains 15 residues. V lost 5 bases, J lost 0 bases, and 8 bases lay in between. CDR3 coding DNA: TGTGCCAGTAGTGTAAGATTCTCTGGGGCCAACGTCCTGACTTTC. Amino acid sequence: CASSVRFSGANVLTF. Looking up the rest from reference TRBV19 and TRBJ2-6 gives the full variable domain: DGGITQSPKYLFRKEGQNVTLSCEQNLNHDAMYWYRQDPGQGLRLIYYSQIVNDFQKGDIAEGYSVSREKKESFPLTVTSAQKNPTAFYLCASSVRFSGANVLTFGAGSRLTVL.

This clone was counted a few times. The rearrangement joins TRBV4-1 to TRBJ1-1; D remains ambiguous. Per the germline V gene, CDR1 is MGHRA and CDR2 is YSYEKL. Trimming cost V 3 bases and J 1 base, with 6 bases left between them. This CDR3 is built from 13 residues. The CDR3 region has the DNA TGCGCCAGCAGCCAGGGGTCGAACACTGAAGCTTTCTTT. It is translated as CASSQGSNTEAFF.

This sequence joins TRBV6-1 and TRBJ2-2; 9 bases map to TRBD1. The CDR3 covers 15 residues. V shed 6 bases, J shed 5 bases, and the junction held 7 bases outside the gene matches. Germline CDR1 reads MNHNS; CDR2 reads SASEGT. CDR3 residues: CASSSGTGRTGELFF. The CDR3 nucleotides are TGTGCCAGCAGCTCCGGGACAGGGCGGACCGGGGAGCTGTTTTTT.

The chain has TRBV2 and TRBJ1-2; D is unresolved. Germline lookup yields CDR1 SNHLY and CDR2 FYNNEI. CDR3 length: 15 residues. With 7 bases removed from V and 2 bases from J, the gap between germline ends came to 17 bases. CDR3 sequence (DNA): TGTGCCAGCACCAGTATAAAGGCCTCAAACTATGGCTACACCTTC. Its protein product is CASTSIKASNYGYTF. The full variable domain, its missing parts supplied by reference TRBV2 and TRBJ1-2, is EPEVTQTPSHQVTQMGQEVILRCVPISNHLYFYWYRQILGQKVEFLVSFYNNEISEKSEIFDDQFSVERPDGSNFTLKIRSTKLEDSAMYFCASTSIKASNYGYTFGSGTRLTVV.

The chain is built from TRBV27 and TRBJ2-2; maybe TRBD1 (5 bases). CDR1 and CDR2 (germline): MNHEY, SMNVEV (reference sequence). The CDR3 contains 14 residues. V lost 6 bases and J 0 bases, leaving 8 bases between the germline ends. CDR3 coding DNA: TGTGCCAGCAGCGACAGTACGAACACCGGGGAGCTGTTTTTT. It specifies CASSDSTNTGELFF.

The chain employs TRBV10-3 and TRBJ1-1; perhaps TRBD1 as D (5 bases). Germline CDR1 ENHRY, CDR2 SYGVKD. This CDR3 is 15 amino acids long. V gave up 6 bases and J gave up 1 base, with 15 bases separating them. As DNA, the CDR3 is TGTGCCATCAGGGGGGGGACGAGTGCGAACACTGAAGCTTTCTTT. It translates to CAIRGGTSANTEAFF.

V and J are TRBV7-9 and TRBJ2-2, with TRBD1 matching over 8 bases. The trim removed 8 bases at V and 0 bases at J, leaving 11 bases unmatched. Germline CDR1 is SEHNR and CDR2 is FQNEAQ (reference sequence). This CDR3 is built from 17 residues. The CDR3 coding sequence is TGTGCCAGCCCCCAGGGGGCTAGTCGGGCGAACACCGGGGAGCTGTTTTTT. Residues: CASPQGASRANTGELFF. Together with reference TRBV7-9 and TRBJ2-2, the CDR3 gives the full variable domain: DTGVSQNPRHKITKRGQNVTFRCDPISEHNRLYWYRQTLGQGPEFLTYFQNEAQLEKSRLLSDRFSAERPKGSFSTLEIQRTEQGDSAMYLCASPQGASRANTGELFFGEGSRLTVL.

V and J are TRBV5-6 and TRBJ1-1; possibly TRBD1 for D (5 bases). V was cut by 7 bases and J by 8 bases, with 15 bases left in between. Looked up from germline, CDR1 is SGHDT and CDR2 is YYEEEE. The CDR3 is 12 residues long. CDR3 region: CASARGGGEAFF. CDR3 nucleotide sequence: TGTGCCAGCGCCCGCGGCGGGGGGGAAGCTTTCTTT.